These 27 T cell receptor beta chains share one sample of origin, sequenced in a study of blood T cell repertoires in COVID-19. Produced via immunoSEQ multiplex PCR; TCRdb's table is partial and in-frame only. The sample carries 350,000 or so clones, around 90% recorded once. Sequenced input: PBMCs or T cells enriched from blood (not recorded which). These receptors were collected from a woman aged 25 to 39 who had recovered from COVID-19.

V gene TRBV10-3 combines with J gene TRBJ1-2; TRBD1 agrees at 7 bases. Germline V lookup: CDR1 ENHRY, CDR2 SYGVKD. The CDR3 consists of 14 residues. Trimming cost V 7 bases and J 3 bases; bases outside gene matches: 8. The CDR3 is CAIKPTGQDYGYTF. CDR3 in DNA: TGTGCCATCAAACCGACAGGGCAAGACTATGGCTACACCTTC.

The J gene is TRBJ1-2, the V gene TRBV2; TRBD1 agrees at 8 bases. V lost 1 base, J lost 5 bases, and 3 bases stayed unmatched. The CDR3 consists of 14 residues. Germline CDR1 reads SNHLY; CDR2 reads FYNNEI. Written as DNA, the CDR3 is TGTGCCAGCAGTGAAGGGACAGGGCTTTATGGCTACACCTTC. Its translation is CASSEGTGLYGYTF. Full variable domain (remainder filled in from reference TRBV2 and TRBJ1-2): EPEVTQTPSHQVTQMGQEVILRCVPISNHLYFYWYRQILGQKVEFLVSFYNNEISEKSEIFDDQFSVERPDGSNFTLKIRSTKLEDSAMYFCASSEGTGLYGYTFGSGTRLTVV.

CDR3 nucleotides: TGTGCCAGCAGCTTCACAGGGATAGAGACCCAGTACTTC. Its translation: CASSFTGIETQYF. The gene calls are TRBV11-3 and TRBJ2-5; tentative D call: TRBD1 (6 bases). The germline CDR1 and CDR2 sequences are SGHNT and YENEEA. The V and J ends lost 3 bases and 4 bases respectively, with 9 bases between them. The CDR3 runs 13 residues.

The CDR3 reads CASSLGGTASYEQYF. In nucleotides, the CDR3 is TGTGCCAGCAGTTTAGGCGGGACAGCTTCCTACGAGCAGTACTTC. This chain joins TRBV28 and TRBJ2-7; D might be TRBD1 (7 bases). Germline CDR1 and CDR2: MDHEN and SYDVKM. The germline V and J ends were trimmed by 2 bases and 1 base, with 12 bases remaining between them. The CDR3 covers 15 residues.

The V gene is TRBV4-1, the J gene TRBJ2-1, with D maybe TRBD1 (5 bases). Trimming took off 0 bases at V and 8 bases at J, with 11 bases between the two ends. The germline V gene encodes CDR1 MGHRA and CDR2 YSYEKL. This CDR3 spans 14 amino acids. The CDR3 DNA sequence: TGCGCCAGCAGCCAAGAGTTAGGGGTACATGAGCAGTTCTTC. Its translation is CASSQELGVHEQFF.

The V call is TRBV7-9, the J call TRBJ2-7; 9 nucleotides match TRBD2. V gave up 5 bases and J gave up 8 bases; unmatched junction bases: 10. The CDR3 covers 14 residues. Germline V lookup: CDR1 SEHNR, CDR2 FQNEAQ (reference sequence). CDR3 protein: CASSRVASGIQQYF. Written as DNA, the CDR3 is TGTGCCAGCAGCCGAGTGGCTAGCGGGATACAGCAGTACTTC.

The chain has TRBV18 and TRBJ2-3, with D perhaps matching TRBD2 (6 bases). The CDR3 loop spans 18 amino acids. Deletions cut 1 base from V and 5 bases from J, with 22 bases between. Looked up from germline, CDR1 is KGHSH and CDR2 is LQKENI. The CDR3 nucleotides are TGTGCCAGCTCACCACTTTTACAATCCGGGAGCGGTATAGATACGCAGTATTTT. Protein: CASSPLLQSGSGIDTQYF.

The rearrangement links TRBV29-1 to TRBJ2-1, with 8 nucleotides matching TRBD2. Germline V gene data show CDR1 as SQVTM and CDR2 as ANQGSEA. With 6 bases clipped from V and 8 bases from J, the junction kept 9 bases outside the gene matches. The CDR3 sequence is 13 residues long. CDR3 residues: CSVGRTSRDEQFF. CDR3 sequence (DNA): TGCAGCGTGGGAAGGACTAGCCGGGATGAGCAGTTCTTC.

This chain links TRBV3-1 (or the pseudogene TRBV3-2) with TRBJ2-5; D gene unclear. CDR1 is LGHDT and CDR2 is YNNKEL in the germline V gene (reference sequence). CDR3 length: 14 residues. Trimming removed 1 base from V and 3 bases from J, with 9 bases in between. In nucleotides, the CDR3 is TGTGCCAGCAGCCAAGTAATAACAGAAGAGACCCAGTACTTC. Protein product: CASSQVITEETQYF.

V usage is TRBV7-2 and J usage is TRBJ2-5, with a possible D match to TRBD1 (6 bases). This CDR3 is built from 17 residues. Per germline, CDR1 SGHTA and CDR2 FQGNSA. V was shortened by 6 bases and J by 0 bases, with 20 bases between the two germline ends. The CDR3 DNA sequence: TGTGCCAGCAGTCACAATCCGGGACACCCGTACCAAGAGACCCAGTACTTC. Protein: CASSHNPGHPYQETQYF. Variable domain in full (rest from reference TRBV7-2 and TRBJ2-5): GAGVSQSPSNKVTEKGKDVELRCDPISGHTALYWYRQSLGQGLEFLIYFQGNSAPDKSGLPSDRFSAERTGGSVSTLTIQRTQQEDSAVYLCASSHNPGHPYQETQYFGPGTRLLVL.

This clone was recorded once. The CDR3 is CASSQDSDRELTDTQYF. CDR3 sequence (DNA): TGTGCCAGCAGCCAAGACTCGGACAGGGAACTCACAGATACGCAGTATTTT. V gene TRBV3-1 (or the pseudogene TRBV3-2) combines with J gene TRBJ2-3, with 8 bases lining up with TRBD1. Germline V lookup: CDR1 LGHDT, CDR2 YNNKEL (reference sequence). V gave up 0 bases and J gave up 2 bases; unmatched junction bases: 7. This CDR3 is 17 amino acids long.

J is TRBJ2-7 and V is TRBV4-2; D perhaps matches TRBD2 (5 bases). Germline CDR1 is LGHNA and CDR2 is YNFKEQ. With 0 bases removed from V and 3 bases from J, the gap between germline ends came to 15 bases. The CDR3 is 16 residues long. The CDR3 nucleotides read TGTGCCAGCAGCCAAGATAATAGCGCGAAGGGCTACGAGCAGTACTTC. Residues: CASSQDNSAKGYEQYF.

This clone was counted once. Here the CDR3 reads CASSIQGSTEAFF. The CDR3 DNA reads TGTGCCAGCAGTATTCAGGGGTCCACTGAAGCTTTCTTT. The chain joins TRBV12-3 or TRBV12-4 to TRBJ1-1, with a weak D call TRBD1 (6 bases). V lost 5 bases, J lost 4 bases, and 11 bases lay in between. The CDR3 is made up of 13 amino acids.

This chain connects TRBV7-9 to TRBJ1-5; TRBD1 might be the D (6 bases). V shed 1 base and J shed 4 bases, with 8 bases lying between them. CDR1 is SEHNR, CDR2 FQNEAQ, per germline (reference sequence). This CDR3 comprises 14 residues. CDR3 bases: TGTGCCAGCAGCTTAGGAGGGACAAATCAGCCCCAGCATTTT. Translation gives CASSLGGTNQPQHF.

The V call is TRBV9, the J call TRBJ2-7; 8 bases are shared with TRBD2. The CDR3 is made up of 18 amino acids. Germline V gives CDR1 SGDLS, CDR2 YYNGEE. Trimming took 4 bases from V and 4 from J; bases not matched to a gene: 19. DNA of the CDR3: TGTGCCAGCAGCCCCCTTAGAGACCACTCCGGGACTAGTTACGAGCAGTACTTC. This encodes CASSPLRDHSGTSYEQYF.

The chain has TRBV9 and TRBJ2-5; D may be TRBD1 (5 bases). This CDR3 region has 17 residues. Between the trimmed V and J ends, which lost 2 bases and 0 bases, there was a span of 17 bases. CDR1 and CDR2 (germline): SGDLS, YYNGEE. CDR3 sequence (DNA): TGTGCCAGCAGCGTCTCACCCGTAGGGGTTTACCAAGAGACCCAGTACTTC. Protein: CASSVSPVGVYQETQYF.

The V call is TRBV14, the J call TRBJ2-7; D uncertain. Deletions cut 1 base from V and 3 bases from J, with 10 bases between. CDR3 length: 14 amino acids. Germline V gives CDR1 SGHDN, CDR2 FVKESK. The CDR3 sequence: CASSQGNTYYEQYF. Written as DNA, the CDR3 is TGTGCCAGCAGCCAAGGCAACACATACTACGAGCAGTACTTC. The variable domain in full, with the rest retrieved from reference TRBV14 and TRBJ2-7, is EAGVTQFPSHSVIEKGQTVTLRCDPISGHDNLYWYRRVMGKEIKFLLHFVKESKQDESGMPNNRFLAERTGGTYSTLKVQPAELEDSGVYFCASSQGNTYYEQYFGPGTRLTVT.

The chain uses TRBV23-1 and TRBJ2-2, with 7 bases lining up with TRBD1. TRBV23-1 is an open reading frame whose function is uncertain. V was clipped by 4 bases and J by 0 bases; unmatched bases: 14. This CDR3 has 19 residues. CDR3 sequence (DNA): TGCGCCAGCAGTCCCAATCGGGGTAGACAGGGCGCGAACACCGGGGAGCTGTTTTTT. Translating gives CASSPNRGRQGANTGELFF.

V is TRBV3-1 (or the pseudogene TRBV3-2) and J is TRBJ1-1, with no clear D. CDR3 length: 14 amino acids. The V and J ends lost 1 base and 4 bases respectively, with 10 bases between them. The V gene's germline CDR1 is LGHDT and CDR2 YNNKEL (reference sequence). The CDR3 reads CASSQVQRATEAFF. The CDR3 bases are TGTGCCAGCAGCCAAGTCCAGCGGGCCACTGAAGCTTTCTTT.

The J gene is TRBJ1-2, the V gene TRBV28; D remains unclear. CDR1 and CDR2 (germline): MDHEN, SYDVKM. Between the trimmed V and J ends, which lost 7 bases and 4 bases, there was a span of 10 bases. This CDR3 contains 12 residues. CDR3 amino acids: CASTSGVYGYTF. The DNA for the CDR3 is TGTGCCAGCACCTCAGGCGTCTATGGCTACACCTTC.

The gene calls are TRBV5-5 and TRBJ1-1; 7 nucleotides align to TRBD1. V dropped 3 bases and J dropped 5; count of bases not matched to a gene: 7. The germline CDR1 and CDR2 sequences are SGHKS and YYEKEE (reference sequence). The CDR3 runs 14 residues. DNA for the CDR3: TGTGCCAGCAGCTCCACAGGGGTAGGGACTGAAGCTTTCTTT. The encoded protein is CASSSTGVGTEAFF.

The chain joins TRBV28 to TRBJ2-7; D is undetermined. This CDR3 spans 16 amino acids. V lost 5 bases to trimming and J lost 3 bases, with 20 bases between them. The germline gives CDR1 MDHEN, CDR2 SYDVKM. The CDR3 loop reads CASSPARQSVFYEQYF. The CDR3 region has the DNA TGTGCCAGCAGTCCGGCGCGTCAGAGCGTATTCTACGAGCAGTACTTC.

The chain links TRBV6-5 to TRBJ2-1; 12 bases agree with TRBD1. CDR1 is MNHEY, CDR2 SVGAGI, per germline. The CDR3 extends over 15 amino acids. The V and J ends lost 4 bases and 9 bases, in that order; junction bases with no gene match: 7. The CDR3 spells CASSSWDRGPGEQFF. The CDR3 DNA reads TGTGCCAGCAGTTCTTGGGACAGGGGGCCTGGTGAGCAGTTCTTC.

The V gene is TRBV2, the J gene TRBJ1-1; tentative D call: TRBD1 (6 bases). Trimming shortened V by 6 bases and J by 0 bases, and 14 bases separated the two germline ends. Germline-derived CDR1 and CDR2 are SNHLY and FYNNEI. The CDR3 extends over 15 amino acids. The CDR3 spells CASRVRRGMNTEAFF. Here the CDR3 DNA reads TGTGCCAGCAGGGTTCGCAGGGGCATGAACACTGAAGCTTTCTTT.

In this sample, this clone turned up a few times. The chain couples TRBV19 to TRBJ2-1, with 7 nucleotides matching TRBD2. V shed 1 base and J 6 bases; nucleotides not matched to a gene: 6. Germline values: CDR1 LNHDA, CDR2 SQIVND (reference sequence). The CDR3 has 15 residues. The CDR3, as DNA: TGTGCCAGTAGTATAGCGGGGGGTAGGGTCAATGAGCAGTTCTTC. Translation gives CASSIAGGRVNEQFF. The variable domain in full, completed from reference TRBV19 and TRBJ2-1, reads DGGITQSPKYLFRKEGQNVTLSCEQNLNHDAMYWYRQDPGQGLRLIYYSQIVNDFQKGDIAEGYSVSREKKESFPLTVTSAQKNPTAFYLCASSIAGGRVNEQFFGPGTRLTVL.

The chain links TRBV19 to TRBJ2-2; D might be TRBD2 (5 bases). Germline CDR1 LNHDA, CDR2 SQIVND (reference sequence). The ends were cut back, 0 bases at V and 3 bases at J, with 11 bases in the middle. The CDR3 runs 16 residues. The DNA of the CDR3 is TGTGCCAGTAGTATAGATCCTCCGGGGTACACCGGGGAGCTGTTTTTT. It encodes CASSIDPPGYTGELFF.

The table lists this clone with a count of one. The chain combines TRBV30 with TRBJ2-3; 10 bases map to TRBD2. CDR1 and CDR2 from the germline V gene are GTSNPN and SVGIG (reference sequence). The CDR3 has 14 residues. After removal of 3 bases from V and 3 bases from J, the junction contained 3 bases not matched to a gene. CDR3 protein: CAWRGSGGTDTQYF. In DNA form, the CDR3 reads TGTGCCTGGAGAGGTAGCGGGGGGACAGATACGCAGTATTTT.